What follows is one TCR beta chain and its context. Its target is unknown. This sample stems from a study of identical twins. A universal primer binding site was introduced by template switching. The final cDNA contained unique molecular identifiers. Via MiXCR, TCRdb re-called the 5' RACE reads, giving one row per CDR3 protein. In the table there are roughly 750,000 distinct CDR3 sequences, 20% to 25% of which are singletons. Study-wide findings and caveats: Excess twin sharing in beta out-of-frame sequences was weaker. It was out-of-frame TCR alpha sharing in monozygotic twins that models underestimated.

The length of the CDR3 is 13 residues. Unmatched junction bases numbered 4, after V lost 6 bases and J lost 3 bases. The V gene's germline CDR1 is MNHEY and CDR2 SMNVEV (reference sequence). These data were also filed under a second study, of T cells expressing NK-cell markers. From that report: A few donors likewise had their CD3+CD56-NKG2C+ fraction led by these clonotypes.

The TCR originated in a woman aged 18-29 years in good health. This chain joins TRBV27 and TRBJ2-7, with 8 nucleotides matching TRBD2. Sequenced sample: PBMCs. The CDR3 is CASRGLGDYEQYF. In DNA, the CDR3 is TGTGCCAGCAGGGGACTAGGAGACTACGAGCAGTACTTC.